A single sample is the source of the 27 T cell receptor beta chains below, sequenced in a study of T cell repertoires in cytomegalovirus infection. Using its own MiXCR run on the reads, TCRdb lists one record per CDR3 protein. The data hold some 700,000 distinct CDR3 sequences, with around a third observed a single time. Their recognized antigens are unknown. Source: cultured PBMCs, taken from culture after CMV antigen stimulation. These receptors all stem from a human donor in good health (CMV status not recorded). Some clones in this sample may be carry-over from other donors' samples.

This clonotype has only a few counts. The rearrangement links TRBV20-1 to TRBJ2-7; 8 nucleotides align to TRBD2. CDR1 DFQATT and CDR2 SNEGSKA come from the germline V gene (reference sequence). This CDR3 is 14 amino acids long. V trimming: 5 bases; J trimming: 1 base; junction bases outside the gene matches: 7. The CDR3 bases are TGCAGTGCTTATAGCGGGACTAGATCCTACGAGCAGTACTTC. Translated, it gives CSAYSGTRSYEQYF.

This clonotype was seen a handful of times. The chain is built from TRBV19 and TRBJ2-2; 7 bases fit TRBD1. CDR3 length: 13 residues. With 8 bases clipped from V and 6 bases from J, the junction kept 6 bases outside the gene matches. Germline V gene lookup returns CDR1 LNHDA and CDR2 SQIVND (reference sequence). For the CDR3, the DNA is TGTGCCAGTCAGATACAGGGGTCCGGGGAGCTGTTTTTT. Translating it yields CASQIQGSGELFF.

The rearrangement uses TRBV6-1 and TRBJ2-1; D ambiguous. V was cut by 7 bases and J by 0 bases, with 10 bases left in between. Germline CDR1 is MNHNS and CDR2 is SASEGT. The CDR3 has 14 residues. The CDR3 DNA sequence: TGTGCCAGCATTGGAGAGAGCTCCTACAATGAGCAGTTCTTC. It is translated as CASIGESSYNEQFF.

This clonotype was found many times. This sequence joins TRBV7-2 and TRBJ2-7; D is ambiguous. This CDR3 contains 12 residues. Germline V gene lookup returns CDR1 SGHTA and CDR2 FQGNSA. The ends were cut back, 6 bases at V and 7 bases at J, with 13 bases in the middle. The CDR3 DNA reads TGTGCCAGCAGTCCAGGTTTGTCTGAGCAGTACTTC. Amino acids: CASSPGLSEQYF.

The chain uses TRBV12-3 or TRBV12-4 and TRBJ1-4, with TRBD1 identical over 9 bases. J gave up 7 bases and V 8 bases, and 14 bases lay outside the gene matches. The CDR3 covers 16 residues. This CDR3 is CASGRRTGGASEKLFF. CDR3 sequence (DNA): TGTGCCAGCGGTCGACGAACAGGGGGCGCAAGTGAAAAACTGTTTTTT.

The table lists this clonotype with a count of one. This sequence joins TRBV30 and TRBJ1-1; no definite D call. The CDR3 length is 13 residues. The ends were cut back, 4 bases at V and 4 bases at J, with 13 bases in the middle. CDR1 is GTSNPN and CDR2 is SVGIG in the germline V gene (reference sequence). CDR3 sequence (DNA): TGTGCCTGGACCTCAAAAGGGCGCACTGAAGCTTTCTTT. Translation: CAWTSKGRTEAFF.

This clonotype turned up a few times. The V gene is TRBV6-6, the J gene TRBJ1-2; D might be TRBD1 (5 bases). V dropped 5 bases and J dropped 3 bases, with 10 bases sitting between them. The germline gives CDR1 MNHNY, CDR2 SVGAGI (reference sequence). CDR3 length: 13 amino acids. CDR3 sequence reads: CASSPGPYYGYTF. The CDR3 bases are TGTGCCAGCAGTCCGGGGCCTTACTATGGCTACACCTTC.

On this clonotype itself: A read error may produce the germline difference seen at one junction end. The chain employs TRBV28 and TRBJ1-2; D unclear. The CDR3 is made up of 14 amino acids. CDR1 is MDHEN and CDR2 is SYDVKM in the germline V gene. The CDR3: CARSYGPENYGYTF. CDR3 nucleotides: TGTGCCAGAAGTTACGGTCCGGAGAACTATGGCTACACCTTC.

V usage is TRBV6-2 or TRBV6-3 and J usage is TRBJ1-1, with a tentative D call TRBD1 (6 bases). Germline V gene sequence: CDR1 MNHEY, CDR2 SVGEGT. The V and J ends lost 6 bases and 3 bases respectively, with 20 bases between them. This CDR3 has 16 residues. CDR3 loop: CASSSTGQGMYTEAFF. CDR3 coding DNA: TGTGCCAGCAGCTCGACCGGCCAGGGGATGTACACTGAAGCTTTCTTT.

Concerning this clonotype: One end of the junction fails to match germline, which may point to a read error. The rearrangement links TRBV12-3 or TRBV12-4 to TRBJ2-5; maybe TRBD1 (6 bases). The CDR3 extends over 13 amino acids. The CDR3 loop is CASGLGGRETQYF. CDR3 sequence (DNA): TGTGCCAGCGGTTTAGGGGGTCGGGAGACCCAGTACTTC.

This clonotype was detected ten times or more. This rearrangement joins TRBV7-9 to TRBJ2-7; the match to TRBD1 covers 10 bases. V shed 5 bases, J shed 5 bases, and the junction held 9 bases outside the gene matches. The CDR3 runs to 15 residues. Germline CDR1 is SEHNR and CDR2 is FQNEAQ (reference sequence). The chain's CDR3 is CASSPPGQGSDEQYF. DNA of the CDR3: TGTGCCAGCAGCCCGCCGGGACAGGGGAGCGACGAGCAGTACTTC.

In DNA form, the CDR3 reads TGTGCCAGCTGGCGGGAAAAACTGTTTTTT. Residues: CASWREKLFF. The rearrangement joins TRBV28 to TRBJ1-4; D is ambiguous. Trimming took off 8 bases at V and 8 bases at J, with 6 bases between the two ends. The CDR3 runs 10 residues. Germline V gene sequence: CDR1 MDHEN, CDR2 SYDVKM.

This clonotype was counted a single time. V and J are TRBV11-2 and TRBJ1-1, with unresolved D. The CDR3 runs 13 residues. CDR1 and CDR2 from the germline V gene are SGHAT and FQNNGV. V lost 4 bases and J 4 bases, leaving 10 bases between the germline ends. CDR3 loop: CASSSLRTTEAFF. The CDR3 DNA sequence: TGTGCCAGCAGCTCCCTTCGGACCACTGAAGCTTTCTTT. Together with reference TRBV11-2 and TRBJ1-1, the CDR3 gives the full variable domain: EAGVAQSPRYKIIEKRQSVAFWCNPISGHATLYWYQQILGQGPKLLIQFQNNGVVDDSQLPKDRFSAERLKGVDSTLKIQPAKLEDSAVYLCASSSLRTTEAFFGQGTRLTVV.

The chain has TRBV11-2 and TRBJ2-1, with 8 positions matching TRBD1. Germline V CDR1 and CDR2: SGHAT, FQNNGV. The CDR3 is 15 amino acids. The J segment lost 6 bases and the V segment lost 3 bases, leaving 7 bases of the junction unmatched. CDR3 nucleotides: TGTGCCAGCAGCTTCCCAGGGGGCGGAAGCAATGAGCAGTTCTTC. Translation gives CASSFPGGGSNEQFF. Complete variable domain (other parts from reference TRBV11-2 and TRBJ2-1): EAGVAQSPRYKIIEKRQSVAFWCNPISGHATLYWYQQILGQGPKLLIQFQNNGVVDDSQLPKDRFSAERLKGVDSTLKIQPAKLEDSAVYLCASSFPGGGSNEQFFGPGTRLTVL.

The rearrangement links TRBV7-2 to TRBJ2-5; tentatively, D is TRBD2 (6 bases). V was shortened by 3 bases and J by 5 bases, with 10 bases between the two germline ends. The CDR3 runs to 13 residues. The germline V gene has CDR1 SGHTA and CDR2 FQGNSA. The CDR3 reads CASSFPGVETQYF. The DNA for the CDR3 is TGTGCCAGCAGCTTCCCGGGAGTGGAGACCCAGTACTTC. Full variable domain (rest looked up from reference TRBV7-2 and TRBJ2-5): GAGVSQSPSNKVTEKGKDVELRCDPISGHTALYWYRQSLGQGLEFLIYFQGNSAPDKSGLPSDRFSAERTGGSVSTLTIQRTQQEDSAVYLCASSFPGVETQYFGPGTRLLVL.

The CDR3 sequence is CASSQDVGTSYNEQFF. The CDR3 DNA is TGCGCCAGCAGCCAAGATGTGGGGACCTCCTACAATGAGCAGTTCTTC. The chain has TRBV4-3 and TRBJ2-1; D assignment may be TRBD1 or TRBD2 (5 bases each). CDR3 size: 16 residues. Looked up from germline, CDR1 is LGHNA and CDR2 is YSLEER. The V and J ends lost 0 bases and 0 bases respectively, with 9 bases between them.

Only a few counts were recorded for this clonotype. V usage is TRBV28 and J usage is TRBJ2-3; 12 bases are shared with TRBD2. Germline loops: CDR1 MDHEN, CDR2 SYDVKM. Trimming removed 7 bases from V and 5 bases from J; junction bases left unmatched: 10. This CDR3 is 16 amino acids long. CDR3 sequence (DNA): TGTGCCAGCACGGCTAGCGGGAGGGCATCCGGAGATACGCAGTATTTT. This sequence encodes CASTASGRASGDTQYF.

The chain has TRBV2 and TRBJ1-1, with a possible D match to TRBD1 (5 bases). Germline CDR1 SNHLY, CDR2 FYNNEI. With 0 bases removed from V and 3 bases from J, the gap between germline ends came to 11 bases. The CDR3 covers 15 residues. CDR3 sequence: CASSEAPGQDTEAFF. The CDR3 DNA is TGTGCCAGCAGTGAAGCGCCGGGGCAGGACACTGAAGCTTTCTTT.

The DNA for the CDR3 is TGTGCCAGCATCCCCAGCGGGAGGTCTTCCTACGAGCAGTACTTC. Amino acids: CASIPSGRSSYEQYF. V usage is TRBV27 and J usage is TRBJ2-7; TRBD2 matches 9 bases. Germline V gene data show CDR1 as MNHEY and CDR2 as SMNVEV (reference sequence). V gave up 7 bases and J gave up 1 base; unmatched junction bases: 8. The CDR3 contains 15 residues.

DNA of the CDR3: TGCAGTGCCCTGGGACCACAAAGGTGGGATGAGCAGTTCTTC. It yields the protein CSALGPQRWDEQFF. This chain links TRBV20-1 with TRBJ2-1, with D perhaps given as TRBD1 or TRBD2 (5 bases each). The CDR3 sequence is 14 residues long. The V gene's germline CDR1 is DFQATT and CDR2 SNEGSKA (reference sequence). With 6 bases removed from V and 8 bases from J, the gap between germline ends came to 20 bases.

This chain uses TRBV6-5 with TRBJ2-1, with 10 bases that match TRBD2. The V and J ends lost 2 bases and 8 bases, in that order; junction bases with no gene match: 15. The germline V gene encodes CDR1 MNHEY and CDR2 SVGAGI. The CDR3 contains 18 residues. The CDR3 coding sequence is TGTGCCAGCAGTTACGGGGTAGCGGGGGGCCTCGCTCACTATGAGCAGTTCTTC. Translating it yields CASSYGVAGGLAHYEQFF.

This clonotype was recorded many times. This chain uses TRBV2 with TRBJ2-3; D is undetermined. The CDR3 is made up of 11 amino acids. Per the germline V gene, CDR1 is SNHLY and CDR2 is FYNNEI. The V and J ends lost 5 bases and 5 bases respectively, with 5 bases between them. This chain's CDR3 is CASSSRDTQYF. Here the CDR3 DNA reads TGTGCCAGCAGTTCTCGAGATACGCAGTATTTT.

The chain has TRBV2 and TRBJ2-7; the D is unclear. CDR1 SNHLY and CDR2 FYNNEI come from the germline V gene. The CDR3 runs 14 residues. Trimming removed 1 base from V and 2 bases from J, with 9 bases in between. The CDR3 loop reads CASSEGRKTYEQYF. In DNA, the CDR3 is TGTGCCAGCAGTGAAGGGCGGAAGACCTACGAGCAGTACTTC.

The chain joins TRBV6-5 to TRBJ2-7; 7 bases fit TRBD2. The CDR3 loop spans 11 amino acids. Trimming at V came to 10 bases and at J to 7 bases, leaving 7 bases not matched to a gene. Germline V gene lookup returns CDR1 MNHEY and CDR2 SVGAGI. The CDR3: CATHRGEEQYF. In nucleotides, the CDR3 is TGTGCCACCCACCGGGGGGAAGAGCAGTACTTC.

This clonotype was detected only a few times. This chain uses TRBV4-1 with TRBJ1-6; D gene ambiguous. Germline V lookup: CDR1 MGHRA, CDR2 YSYEKL. The CDR3 is made up of 16 amino acids. Trimming cost V 0 bases and J 0 bases, with 6 bases left between them. The CDR3 here is CASSQELFSYNSPLHF. Written as DNA, the CDR3 is TGCGCCAGCAGCCAAGAACTATTCTCCTATAATTCACCCCTCCACTTT.

This clonotype was observed a few times. This sequence joins TRBV7-2 and TRBJ2-5; D perhaps matches TRBD2 (5 bases). Germline V gives CDR1 SGHTA, CDR2 FQGNSA. CDR3 length: 14 residues. V gave up 2 bases and J gave up 7 bases, with 14 bases separating them. The CDR3 loop reads CASSLLGPSGTQYF. CDR3 coding DNA: TGTGCCAGCAGCTTACTCGGCCCGAGCGGGACCCAGTACTTC.

The chain combines TRBV7-9 with TRBJ2-5; D gene unclear. Per the germline V gene, CDR1 is SEHNR and CDR2 is FQNEAQ (reference sequence). V lost 5 bases to trimming and J lost 5 bases, with 21 bases between them. The CDR3 spans 16 residues. The CDR3 loop reads CASSPLGRIEVETQYF. The CDR3 DNA reads as TGTGCCAGCAGCCCATTAGGTAGGATTGAAGTGGAGACCCAGTACTTC.